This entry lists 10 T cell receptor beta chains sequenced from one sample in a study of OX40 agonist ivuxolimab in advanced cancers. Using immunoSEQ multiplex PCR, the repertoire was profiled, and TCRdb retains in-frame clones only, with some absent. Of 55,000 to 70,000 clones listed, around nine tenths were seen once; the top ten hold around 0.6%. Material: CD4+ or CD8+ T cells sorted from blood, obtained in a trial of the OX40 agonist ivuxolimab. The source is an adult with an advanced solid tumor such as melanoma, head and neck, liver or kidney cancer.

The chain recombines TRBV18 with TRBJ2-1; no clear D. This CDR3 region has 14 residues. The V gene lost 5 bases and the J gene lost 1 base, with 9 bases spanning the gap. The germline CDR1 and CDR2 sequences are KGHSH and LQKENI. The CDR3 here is CASSTDTSYNEQFF. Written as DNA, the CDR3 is TGTGCCAGCTCAACCGACACTTCCTACAATGAGCAGTTCTTC.

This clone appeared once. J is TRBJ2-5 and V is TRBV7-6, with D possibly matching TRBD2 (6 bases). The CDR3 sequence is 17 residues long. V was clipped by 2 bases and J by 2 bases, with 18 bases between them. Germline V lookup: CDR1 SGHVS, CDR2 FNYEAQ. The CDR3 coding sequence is TGTGCCAGCAGCTTATTTTTCGGGTGGCGGGGTCAAGAGACCCAGTACTTC. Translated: CASSLFFGWRGQETQYF.

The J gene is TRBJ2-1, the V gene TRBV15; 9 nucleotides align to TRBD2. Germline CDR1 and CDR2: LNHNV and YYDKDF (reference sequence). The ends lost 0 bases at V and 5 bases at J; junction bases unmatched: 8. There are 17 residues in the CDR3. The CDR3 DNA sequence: TGTGCCACCAGCAGAGATTTTTCAGCGGGAGGTCACAATGAGCAGTTCTTC. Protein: CATSRDFSAGGHNEQFF.

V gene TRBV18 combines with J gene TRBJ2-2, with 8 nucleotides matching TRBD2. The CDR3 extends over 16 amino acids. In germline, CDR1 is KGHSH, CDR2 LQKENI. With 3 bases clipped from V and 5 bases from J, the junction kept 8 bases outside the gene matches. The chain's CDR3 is CASSPRLAGQTGELFF. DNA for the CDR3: TGTGCCAGCTCACCGCGGCTAGCGGGTCAGACCGGGGAGCTGTTTTTT.

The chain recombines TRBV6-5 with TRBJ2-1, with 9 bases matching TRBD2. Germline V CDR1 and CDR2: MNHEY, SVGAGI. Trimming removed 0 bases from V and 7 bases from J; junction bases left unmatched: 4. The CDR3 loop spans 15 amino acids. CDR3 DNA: TGTGCCAGCAGTTACTCGTTTACTAGCGGGAATGAGCAGTTCTTC. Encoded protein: CASSYSFTSGNEQFF.

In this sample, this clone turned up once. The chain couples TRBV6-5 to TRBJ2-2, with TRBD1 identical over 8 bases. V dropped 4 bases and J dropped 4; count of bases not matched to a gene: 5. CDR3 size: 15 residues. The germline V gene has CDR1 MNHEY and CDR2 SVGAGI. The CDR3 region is CASSSGQGLTGELFF. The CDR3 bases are TGTGCCAGCAGTTCCGGACAGGGTCTCACCGGGGAGCTGTTTTTT.

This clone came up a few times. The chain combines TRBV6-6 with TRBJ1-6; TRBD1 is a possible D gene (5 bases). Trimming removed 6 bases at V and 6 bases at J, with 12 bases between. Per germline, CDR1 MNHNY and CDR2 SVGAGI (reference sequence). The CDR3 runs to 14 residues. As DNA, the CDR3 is TGTGCCAGCAGCCCCCTGGACACTAATTCACCCCTCCACTTT. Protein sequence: CASSPLDTNSPLHF.

In DNA form, the CDR3 reads TGCGCCAGCAGCTCGAAACGGGACAAAAGCGGGGGGTACAACACCGGGGAGCTGTTTTTT. As protein: CASSSKRDKSGGYNTGELFF. V and J are TRBV5-1 and TRBJ2-2; 9 nucleotides align to TRBD2. V was pared by 3 bases and J by 2 bases, with 17 bases of the junction left unmatched. This CDR3 is built from 20 residues. CDR1 is SGHRS and CDR2 is YFSETQ in the germline V gene.

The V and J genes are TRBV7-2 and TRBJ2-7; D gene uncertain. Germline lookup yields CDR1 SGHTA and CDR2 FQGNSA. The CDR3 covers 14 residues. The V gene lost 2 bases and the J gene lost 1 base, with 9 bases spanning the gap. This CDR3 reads CASSLRLSSYEQYF. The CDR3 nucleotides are TGTGCCAGCAGCTTAAGGTTGTCGTCCTACGAGCAGTACTTC.

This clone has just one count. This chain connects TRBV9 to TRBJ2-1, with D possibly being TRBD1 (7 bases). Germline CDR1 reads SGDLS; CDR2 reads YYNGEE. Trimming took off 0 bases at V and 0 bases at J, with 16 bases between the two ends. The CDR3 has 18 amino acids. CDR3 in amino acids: CASSVAGGGGTSYNEQFF. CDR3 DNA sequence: TGTGCCAGCAGCGTAGCTGGAGGGGGCGGGACCTCCTACAATGAGCAGTTCTTC.